The clone carrying this TCR beta chain was seen repeatedly, ten times or more. Antigen: not known. The entry originates in a study of glioma-infiltrating T cells. Findings and caveats of the study: CDR3 overlap between tissue and blood was very small. Non-neoplastic patients had below-expected tissue-blood divergence, while all gliomas exceeded expectation.

TCR alpha and beta CDR3 regions were amplified from RNA using iRepertoire nested multiplex PCR. For one-step reverse transcription and amplification, about 90-400 ng of tissue mRNA or PBMC total RNA was used. TCRdb used MiXCR to reprocess the multiplex PCR reads, holding one entry per CDR3 protein. The profile shows over 80,000 distinct CDR3 sequences, around 42% of them singletons. CDR1 is ENHRY, CDR2 SYGVKD, per germline. Trimming cost V 8 bases and J 6 bases; bases outside gene matches: 6. This CDR3 is built from 13 residues. Sequenced input: glioma tissue, nonneoplastic brain tissue, or PBMCs (not recorded which). This receptor was taken from a human donor with low-grade glioma or glioblastoma, undergoing nonglioma brain surgery, or in good health (not recorded which). The rearrangement links TRBV10-3 to TRBJ2-3, with TRBD2 identical over 9 bases. CDR3 coding DNA: TGTGCCATCGGTAGCGGGAGAGAGGATACGCAGTATTTT. Protein sequence: CAIGSGREDTQYF.